These 30 T cell receptor beta chains were all obtained from the same sample, sequenced in a study of T-cell reconstitution after alpha-beta-depleted transplantation in children. The library targeted TCRbeta and was prepared with unique molecular identifiers. A single record per CDR3 protein comes from TCRdb applying MiXCR to the PCR reads. The sample records about 500,000 distinct CDR3 sequences, 30% to 35% being singletons. The input for sequencing was PBMCs from the stem cell graft donor, taken from the stem cell graft. The receptors derive from a human donor who donated a stem cell graft to a child with aplastic anemia.

The chain combines TRBV29-1 with TRBJ1-2; D is ambiguous. The V and J ends lost 2 bases and 4 bases respectively, with 14 bases between them. The CDR3 runs to 14 residues. Germline V CDR1 and CDR2: SQVTM, ANQGSEA. CDR3 protein: CSVESADGGYGYTF. The DNA for the CDR3 is TGCAGCGTTGAATCCGCCGACGGCGGCTATGGCTACACCTTC.

This chain joins TRBV20-1 and TRBJ1-4; D uncertain. Germline lookup yields CDR1 DFQATT and CDR2 SNEGSKA (reference sequence). V gave up 0 bases and J gave up 8 bases, with 13 bases separating them. CDR3 size: 14 residues. The DNA of the CDR3 is TGCAGTGCTAGAGATTTAACTCTTGGGGAAAAACTGTTTTTT. Its protein product is CSARDLTLGEKLFF.

This clonotype was seen at least ten times. The chain is built from TRBV6-5 and TRBJ2-3; the D gene is possibly TRBD2 (5 bases). The CDR3 has 15 residues. The germline V and J ends were trimmed by 5 bases and 0 bases, with 12 bases remaining between them. Germline CDR1 and CDR2: MNHEY and SVGAGI. CDR3 nucleotide sequence: TGTGCCAGCAGTCTCCTCGGGGATAGCACAGATACGCAGTATTTT. It encodes CASSLLGDSTDTQYF.

This chain joins TRBV7-9 and TRBJ2-5, with D possibly matching TRBD1 (6 bases). The CDR3 is made up of 12 amino acids. Germline V gives CDR1 SEHNR, CDR2 FQNEAQ (reference sequence). V gave up 3 bases and J gave up 5 bases, with 7 bases separating them. The CDR3 loop reads CASSFTGETQYF. In nucleotides, the CDR3 is TGTGCCAGCAGCTTTACAGGGGAGACCCAGTACTTC.

The J gene is TRBJ1-5, the V gene TRBV19; 7 bases align to TRBD1. The CDR3 spans 15 residues. Germline assignment: CDR1 LNHDA and CDR2 SQIVND (reference sequence). V lost 3 bases and J lost 2; bases outside the gene matches: 4. The CDR3 sequence: CASSIPGQGNQPQHF. The CDR3 bases are TGTGCCAGTAGTATTCCCGGACAGGGCAATCAGCCCCAGCATTTT. Complete variable domain (other parts from reference TRBV19 and TRBJ1-5): DGGITQSPKYLFRKEGQNVTLSCEQNLNHDAMYWYRQDPGQGLRLIYYSQIVNDFQKGDIAEGYSVSREKKESFPLTVTSAQKNPTAFYLCASSIPGQGNQPQHFGDGTRLSIL.

A few counts support this clonotype. The chain has TRBV7-2 and TRBJ1-2; 12 nucleotides match TRBD1. Per germline, CDR1 SGHTA and CDR2 FQGNSA. The CDR3 runs 14 residues. Trimming at V came to 3 bases and at J to 7 bases, leaving 3 bases not matched to a gene. In DNA form, the CDR3 reads TGTGCCAGCAGCTTGGGACAGGGGGCGAGTGGCTACACCTTC. Translating gives CASSLGQGASGYTF. Together with reference TRBV7-2 and TRBJ1-2, the CDR3 gives the full variable domain: GAGVSQSPSNKVTEKGKDVELRCDPISGHTALYWYRQSLGQGLEFLIYFQGNSAPDKSGLPSDRFSAERTGGSVSTLTIQRTQQEDSAVYLCASSLGQGASGYTFGSGTRLTVV.

This chain connects TRBV11-2 to TRBJ2-2, with TRBD2 matching 14 bases. CDR1 is SGHAT and CDR2 is FQNNGV in the germline V gene. The CDR3 consists of 18 residues. The trim removed 1 base at V and 2 bases at J, leaving 3 bases unmatched. This CDR3 is CASSLGGLAGANTGELFF. The CDR3 bases are TGTGCCAGCAGCTTAGGGGGACTAGCGGGAGCTAACACCGGGGAGCTGTTTTTT.

The rearrangement links TRBV29-1 to TRBJ2-3; 8 bases map to TRBD2. The CDR3 covers 14 residues. Germline loops: CDR1 SQVTM, CDR2 ANQGSEA. V lost 4 bases, J lost 2 bases, and 5 bases stayed unmatched. CDR3 amino acids: CSVGAGVPTDTQYF. The CDR3 DNA follows: TGCAGCGTTGGAGCGGGAGTCCCCACAGATACGCAGTATTTT.

CDR3 sequence: CSVDPDIRNTEAFF. CDR3 coding DNA: TGCAGCGTTGACCCTGACATCCGGAACACTGAAGCTTTCTTT. V is TRBV29-1 and J is TRBJ1-1; D gene unclear. CDR3 length equals 14 residues. Germline assignment: CDR1 SQVTM and CDR2 ANQGSEA. Trimming took off 3 bases at V and 1 base at J, with 12 bases between the two ends.

This clonotype was detected only a few times. The chain links TRBV18 to TRBJ2-1; 15 bases align to TRBD2. Trimming cost V 2 bases and J 3 bases; bases outside gene matches: 8. Germline-derived CDR1 and CDR2 are KGHSH and LQKENI. The CDR3 extends over 19 amino acids. The chain's CDR3 is CASSPWTSGRVARYNEQFF. CDR3 coding DNA: TGTGCCAGCTCACCATGGACTAGCGGGAGGGTGGCTCGCTACAATGAGCAGTTCTTC. The whole variable domain, remainder taken from reference TRBV18 and TRBJ2-1, is NAGVMQNPRHLVRRRGQEARLRCSPMKGHSHVYWYRQLPEEGLKFMVYLQKENIIDESGMPKERFSAEFPKEGPSILRIQQVVRGDSAAYFCASSPWTSGRVARYNEQFFGPGTRLTVL.

This clonotype was seen once. The chain carries TRBV29-1 and TRBJ2-3; D ambiguous. The CDR3 totals 12 residues. The V end was cut by 2 bases, the J end by 3 bases, with 6 bases between. Germline V gives CDR1 SQVTM, CDR2 ANQGSEA. The CDR3 DNA reads as TGCAGCGTTGAAAAAGCTACAGATACGCAGTATTTT. This translates into CSVEKATDTQYF.

V and J are TRBV30 and TRBJ2-7, with D uncertain. V was shortened by 6 bases and J by 3 bases, with 12 bases between the two germline ends. Germline V gene data show CDR1 as GTSNPN and CDR2 as SVGIG (reference sequence). There are 12 residues in the CDR3. CDR3 protein: CACSSIYYEQYF. The CDR3 bases are TGTGCCTGCAGCAGCATTTACTACGAGCAGTACTTC.

V is TRBV2 and J is TRBJ2-2, with TRBD1 as a possible D gene (5 bases). Germline V gene lookup returns CDR1 SNHLY and CDR2 FYNNEI. This CDR3 is 13 amino acids long. V lost 6 bases and J lost 5, with 10 bases in between. The chain's CDR3 is CASRIRVTGELFF. Here the CDR3 DNA reads TGTGCCAGCAGGATCAGGGTTACCGGGGAGCTGTTTTTT.

This clonotype was counted a few times. In nucleotides, the CDR3 is TGCGCCAGCAGCCAAGATGGACCTCGGACAGATACGCAGTATTTT. It encodes CASSQDGPRTDTQYF. The rearrangement joins TRBV4-3 to TRBJ2-3, with unresolved D. V was clipped by 0 bases and J by 3 bases, with 10 bases between them. Germline V gene data show CDR1 as LGHNA and CDR2 as YSLEER. This CDR3 has 15 residues.

The genes are TRBV27 and TRBJ1-2; 8 positions match TRBD1. CDR1 and CDR2 from the germline V gene are MNHEY and SMNVEV (reference sequence). CDR3 length equals 15 residues. J was trimmed by 8 bases and V by 2 bases; bases with no gene match: 10. The CDR3 DNA sequence: TGTGCCAGCAGTTTAGGAGAACAGGGGGTAGGGGGCTACACCTTC. Translated, it gives CASSLGEQGVGGYTF.

This clonotype was observed a few times. The chain links TRBV7-2 to TRBJ2-7, with 7 bases identical to TRBD1. The CDR3 consists of 14 residues. Germline V gene sequence: CDR1 SGHTA, CDR2 FQGNSA. The junction had 6 bases not matched to a gene; V was cut back by 4 bases and J by 3 bases. The CDR3 nucleotides are TGTGCCAGCAGCTCGACAGGGAAACACTACGAGCAGTACTTC. Amino acids: CASSSTGKHYEQYF.

This rearrangement joins TRBV12-3 or TRBV12-4 to TRBJ2-3; TRBD2 agrees at 11 bases. The CDR3 is 17 amino acids. With V trimmed by 5 bases and J by 2 bases, 9 bases remained unmatched. Here the CDR3 DNA reads TGTGCCAGCAGTCGCATGAGACTAGCGGGGAACACAGATACGCAGTATTTT. Protein product: CASSRMRLAGNTDTQYF.

The chain recombines TRBV30 with TRBJ1-5; D is undetermined. V was cut by 1 base and J by 2 bases, with 9 bases left in between. The CDR3 covers 14 residues. Looked up from germline, CDR1 is GTSNPN and CDR2 is SVGIG (reference sequence). CDR3 DNA sequence: TGTGCCTGGAGTGGGGCCCTTGGCAATCAGCCCCAGCATTTT. The encoded protein is CAWSGALGNQPQHF.

This clonotype was counted between two and nine times. This chain uses TRBV30 with TRBJ2-1; no definite D call. V was clipped by 4 bases and J by 0 bases, with 13 bases between them. CDR3 length equals 15 residues. Per germline, CDR1 GTSNPN and CDR2 SVGIG (reference sequence). The DNA of the CDR3 is TGTGCCTGGACGCGCGGCACAAGCTCCTACAATGAGCAGTTCTTC. It encodes CAWTRGTSSYNEQFF.

This clonotype was seen ten or more times. The chain couples TRBV12-3 or TRBV12-4 to TRBJ2-7, with 8 nucleotides matching TRBD1. CDR3 length: 13 residues. V shed 6 bases, J shed 9 bases, and the junction held 10 bases outside the gene matches. DNA for the CDR3: TGTGCCAGCAGATCGGACAGGGCCCTAGGGCAGTACTTC. It translates to CASRSDRALGQYF.

The chain uses TRBV10-3 and TRBJ1-2, with no clear D. Trimming took off 0 bases at V and 7 bases at J, with 9 bases between the two ends. Germline lookup yields CDR1 ENHRY and CDR2 SYGVKD. CDR3 size: 13 residues. The CDR3 DNA follows: TGTGCCATCAGTGAGTCCGCCTTTGGTGGCTACACCTTC. The encoded protein is CAISESAFGGYTF.

This clonotype has a handful of counts. V usage is TRBV10-2 and J usage is TRBJ2-3; D not resolved. Germline values: CDR1 WSHSY, CDR2 SAAADI. The CDR3 extends over 17 amino acids. Trimming cost V 5 bases and J 1 base, with 19 bases left between them. Written as DNA, the CDR3 is TGCGCCAGCAGTCCGAAGCCTCCGGACCTCGGCACAGATACGCAGTATTTT. Protein sequence: CASSPKPPDLGTDTQYF.

The V call is TRBV7-2, the J call TRBJ1-2; no definite D call. Germline CDR1 and CDR2: SGHTA and FQGNSA. This CDR3 comprises 13 residues. V lost 1 base to trimming and J lost 7 bases, with 10 bases between them. CDR3 protein: CASSLGSSLGYTF. The DNA for the CDR3 is TGTGCCAGCAGCTTAGGGAGCAGCCTTGGCTACACCTTC. Filled out from reference TRBV7-2 and TRBJ1-2, the complete variable domain reads GAGVSQSPSNKVTEKGKDVELRCDPISGHTALYWYRQSLGQGLEFLIYFQGNSAPDKSGLPSDRFSAERTGGSVSTLTIQRTQQEDSAVYLCASSLGSSLGYTFGSGTRLTVV.

CDR3 in DNA: TGTGCCAGCAGCTTAGGGAGCCCCCCTTACAATGAGCAGTTCTTC. This translates into CASSLGSPPYNEQFF. The V call is TRBV7-6, the J call TRBJ2-1; the D is unclear. V shed 1 base and J shed 4 bases, with 11 bases lying between them. The germline gives CDR1 SGHVS, CDR2 FNYEAQ. The CDR3 spans 15 residues. Full variable domain (remainder filled in from reference TRBV7-6 and TRBJ2-1): GAGVSQSPRYKVTKRGQDVALRCDPISGHVSLYWYRQALGQGPEFLTYFNYEAQQDKSGLPNDRFSAERPEGSISTLTIQRTEQRDSAMYRCASSLGSPPYNEQFFGPGTRLTVL.

V usage is TRBV6-1 and J usage is TRBJ2-2; 7 bases are a match to TRBD2. Trimming took 6 bases from V and 6 from J; bases not matched to a gene: 19. Germline V gene sequence: CDR1 MNHNS, CDR2 SASEGT. The CDR3 covers 18 residues. The CDR3 loop is CASRISGGSSPYPGELFF. The CDR3 DNA sequence: TGTGCCAGCAGAATATCTGGCGGGAGTAGTCCGTACCCCGGGGAGCTGTTTTTT.

The gene calls are TRBV19 and TRBJ1-1, with 8 bases fitting TRBD1. This CDR3 contains 12 residues. J gave up 5 bases and V 7 bases, and 3 bases lay outside the gene matches. CDR1 and CDR2 from the germline V gene are LNHDA and SQIVND (reference sequence). The CDR3 is CASIQGATEAFF. The CDR3 nucleotides are TGTGCCAGTATCCAGGGGGCAACTGAAGCTTTCTTT.

The chain has TRBV12-3 or TRBV12-4 and TRBJ1-5; 7 bases are a match to TRBD1. The trim removed 5 bases at V and 0 bases at J, leaving 4 bases unmatched. The length of the CDR3 is 15 residues. The CDR3 protein is CASSTTGNSNQPQHF. DNA of the CDR3: TGTGCCAGCAGTACGACAGGGAATAGCAATCAGCCCCAGCATTTT.

The chain joins TRBV7-2 to TRBJ1-5; D is uncertain. The V end was cut by 1 base, the J end by 4 bases, with 11 bases between. The CDR3 is 15 amino acids. The germline gives CDR1 SGHTA, CDR2 FQGNSA. CDR3 in DNA: TGTGCCAGCAGCTTAGAAGAACTCCCGAATCAGCCCCAGCATTTT. Its protein is CASSLEELPNQPQHF.

The CDR3 DNA is TGTGCCAGTAGGGGGGACAGGTCCTACGAGCAGTACTTC. Translated: CASRGDRSYEQYF. The chain employs TRBV27 and TRBJ2-7, with 8 nucleotides matching TRBD1. CDR1 is MNHEY and CDR2 is SMNVEV in the germline V gene (reference sequence). The CDR3 totals 13 residues. V shed 9 bases, J shed 1 base, and the junction held 5 bases outside the gene matches.

The chain employs TRBV5-4 and TRBJ1-3; TRBD1 might be the D (5 bases). V was shortened by 4 bases and J by 4 bases, with 12 bases between the two germline ends. The CDR3 sequence is 14 residues long. Germline CDR1 SGHNT, CDR2 YYREEE (reference sequence). In DNA, the CDR3 is TGTGCCAGCAGCGCCGGGGCGCCCGGAAACACCATATATTTT. The encoded protein is CASSAGAPGNTIYF.